The 6 T cell receptor beta chains given below trace back to one sample, sequenced in a study of PD-1 blockade in mismatch repair-deficient tumors. Only in-frame clones appear in the TCRdb table, and some are missing; sequencing was by immunoSEQ multiplex PCR. This sample has about 22,000 clones, with around four fifths found just once. Sequenced here: peripheral blood, sampled 2 weeks after starting pembrolizumab. These receptors came from an adult with mismatch repair-deficient cancer.

The chain is built from TRBV6-1 and TRBJ2-6; possibly TRBD2 for D (5 bases). The CDR3 loop spans 17 amino acids. Trimming shortened V by 4 bases and J by 0 bases, and 13 bases separated the two germline ends. Germline V CDR1 and CDR2: MNHNS, SASEGT. CDR3 in amino acids: CASSGEGTFSGANVLTF. The DNA for the CDR3 is TGTGCCAGCAGTGGCGAGGGAACCTTCTCTGGGGCCAACGTCCTGACTTTC.

The chain couples TRBV10-2 to TRBJ2-1; D uncertain. V lost 0 bases to trimming and J lost 6 bases, with 3 bases between them. This CDR3 comprises 12 residues. Germline V gives CDR1 WSHSY, CDR2 SAAADI. The CDR3 region is CASSESGNEQFF. The DNA for the CDR3 is TGCGCCAGCAGTGAGTCTGGCAATGAGCAGTTCTTC.

The chain is built from TRBV27 and TRBJ2-3; D gene ambiguous. The CDR3 loop spans 14 amino acids. CDR1 is MNHEY, CDR2 SMNVEV, per germline (reference sequence). V was shortened by 0 bases and J by 2 bases, with 6 bases between the two germline ends. CDR3 in amino acids: CASSLSGITDTQYF. CDR3 DNA: TGTGCCAGCAGTTTATCGGGAATCACAGATACGCAGTATTTT.

This chain uses TRBV5-1 with TRBJ1-2, with TRBD1 as a possible D gene (6 bases). Trimming left V 7 bases short and J 8 bases short, with 21 bases between. Germline-derived CDR1 and CDR2 are SGHRS and YFSETQ. This CDR3 has 14 amino acids. The CDR3 spells CASLPGPGAQGYTF. The CDR3 DNA is TGCGCCAGCCTCCCGGGGCCGGGGGCTCAAGGCTACACCTTC.

V gene TRBV5-1 combines with J gene TRBJ1-4; 7 bases match TRBD1. CDR3 length equals 13 residues. Trimming removed 0 bases from V and 8 bases from J; junction bases left unmatched: 1. Germline CDR1 reads SGHRS; CDR2 reads YFSETQ. DNA for the CDR3: TGCGCCAGCAGCTTGGGACAGGGAGAAAAACTGTTTTTT. Its protein product is CASSLGQGEKLFF.

This chain connects TRBV6-5 to TRBJ2-2, with D unclear. The germline V gene encodes CDR1 MNHEY and CDR2 SVGAGI. The ends were cut back, 2 bases at V and 7 bases at J, with 8 bases in the middle. CDR3 length equals 13 residues. The CDR3 DNA follows: TGTGCCAGCAGTTACAAGGGCTACGGGGAGCTGTTTTTT. This translates into CASSYKGYGELFF.